Shown below are 25 T cell receptor beta chains from a single sample sequenced in a study of T cell clonality in common variable immunodeficiency. Study-level results: Common variable immunodeficiency TCR beta sequences reportedly had fewer deletions and N-nucleotide insertions.

The antigens these receptors bind are not known. Sequencing used immunoSEQ multiplex PCR; TCRdb keeps in-frame clones, though not all of them. The profile covers tens of thousands of clones, none occurring a single time. Sequencing was done on a sample of peripheral blood mononuclear cells. The origin of the receptors is a human donor with common variable immunodeficiency.

Many counts were recorded for this clone. Read coverage stops 3 residues before the CDR3 terminus; the germline J gene supplies the remainder. The gene calls are TRBV2 and TRBJ2-5; the D is unclear. The CDR3 consists of 13 residues. V was pared by 7 bases and J by 3 bases, with 12 bases between. Germline loops: CDR1 SNHLY, CDR2 FYNNEI. CDR3: CASTYILKETQYF. The part of the CDR3 DNA that was read is TGTGCCAGCACTTATATACTAAAAGAGACC.

In this sample, this clone turned up many times. The CDR3 end falls 3 residues outside the read, so it is completed with the germline J gene. This chain joins TRBV5-1 and TRBJ2-5, with 9 bases that match TRBD2. The ends lost 4 bases at V and 4 bases at J; junction bases unmatched: 8. This CDR3 comprises 15 residues. Germline CDR1 SGHRS, CDR2 YFSETQ. The CDR3 loop is CASSPQDSGGETQYF. The part of the CDR3 DNA that was read is TGCGCCAGCAGCCCCCAGGATAGCGGGGGAGAGACC.

This clone came up many times. The observed sequence ends 3 residues before the CDR3 terminus, with the missing tail filled in from the germline J gene. V and J are TRBV7-3 and TRBJ1-2; a weak D match, TRBD1 (5 bases). V was shortened by 2 bases and J by 4 bases, with 8 bases between the two germline ends. The CDR3 has 13 residues. The germline V gene encodes CDR1 SGHTA and CDR2 FQGTGA. CDR3 protein: CASSLGGAYGYTF. The covered CDR3 bases are TGTGCCAGCAGCTTAGGAGGGGCCTATGGC.

This clone has ten or more counts. The read finishes 3 residues shy of the CDR3 end, and the germline J gene is used to complete it. The genes are TRBV12-3 or TRBV12-4 and TRBJ2-1, with D unresolved. CDR3 length: 12 amino acids. Trimming pared 5 bases from V and 7 bases from J, leaving 9 bases between. CDR3 DNA (partial): TGTGCCAGCAGTCCCCTAACGAATGAG. It encodes CASSPLTNE. The entire CDR3 protein is CASSPLTNEQFF.

This clone was observed at least ten times. The read ends 3 residues before the CDR3 terminus; that terminus is restored from the germline J gene. V gene TRBV5-4 combines with J gene TRBJ2-7; TRBD1 matches at 8 bases. CDR1 SGHNT and CDR2 YYREEE come from the germline V gene (reference sequence). The V segment lost 0 bases and the J segment 2 bases; nucleotides outside the gene matches: 1. CDR3 length equals 14 residues. Partial CDR3 DNA: TGTGCCAGCAGCTTGGACAGGGGGGCCTACGAG. It specifies CASSLDRGAYE. In full, the CDR3 reads CASSLDRGAYEQYF.

This clone has a count of ten or more. The read comes to an end 3 residues before the CDR3 does, leaving the germline J gene to fill in the end. The chain uses TRBV15 and TRBJ1-1; 7 bases are a match to TRBD1. This CDR3 is built from 14 residues. Germline CDR1 is LNHNV and CDR2 is YYDKDF (reference sequence). CDR3 DNA (partial): TGTGCCACCAGCAGAGATATGACAGGGTCGGTA. This translates into CATSRDMTGSV. The entire CDR3 sequence reads CATSRDMTGSVAFF.

This clone has at least ten counts. The read ends 3 residues shy of where the CDR3 ends; the end is completed using the germline J gene. The rearrangement joins TRBV7-6 to TRBJ2-7; TRBD1 matches at 8 bases. V shed 0 bases, J shed 2 bases, and the junction held 12 bases outside the gene matches. Germline assignment: CDR1 SGHVS and CDR2 FNYEAQ. CDR3 length equals 18 residues. CDR3 in amino acids: CASSLAKDREDFTYEQYF. The covered CDR3 bases are TGTGCCAGCAGCTTAGCCAAGGACAGGGAGGATTTTACCTACGAG. The full variable domain, in which reference TRBV7-6 and TRBJ2-7 provide the parts outside the CDR3, is GAGVSQSPRYKVTKRGQDVALRCDPISGHVSLYWYRQALGQGPEFLTYFNYEAQQDKSGLPNDRFSAERPEGSISTLTIQRTEQRDSAMYRCASSLAKDREDFTYEQYFGPGTRLTVT.

This clone was seen at least ten times. The read is 3 residues too short to cover the CDR3 end, so that end is filled in from the germline J gene. V and J are TRBV11-2 and TRBJ2-5; TRBD2 agrees at 8 bases. The CDR3 spans 14 residues. CDR1 and CDR2 (germline): SGHAT, FQNNGV. V shed 4 bases and J 5 bases; nucleotides not matched to a gene: 6. Partial CDR3 DNA: TGTGCCAGCAGCTACCGTACGGGGGGGGAGACC. Encoded protein: CASSYRTGGET. The whole CDR3 region reads CASSYRTGGETQYF.

This clone was detected ten times or more. Read data end 3 residues before the CDR3 end; the end is taken from the germline J gene. The chain links TRBV7-2 to TRBJ1-1, with 9 nucleotides matching TRBD1. The CDR3 runs 15 residues. V dropped 5 bases and J dropped 5; count of bases not matched to a gene: 9. Germline values: CDR1 SGHTA, CDR2 FQGNSA. The CDR3 loop is CASSRGQGRGTEAFF. The DNA read from the CDR3 is TGTGCCAGCAGCCGAGGACAGGGGAGGGGTACTGAA.

This clone has ten or more counts. The read falls 3 residues short of the CDR3 end, and the missing part is taken from the germline J gene. The chain links TRBV7-3 to TRBJ2-3; 7 bases line up with TRBD2. Germline values: CDR1 SGHTA, CDR2 FQGTGA. J lost 6 bases, V lost 8 bases, and 17 bases had no gene match. This CDR3 region has 16 residues. CDR3: CASGPCDVGGEDTQYF. The part of the CDR3 DNA that was read is TGTGCCAGCGGGCCCTGTGACGTGGGGGGGGAGGATACG.

Many counts were recorded for this clone. The read halts 3 residues ahead of the CDR3 end, with the missing end drawn from the germline J gene. This chain uses TRBV30 with TRBJ2-7, with TRBD1 as a possible D gene (5 bases). Trimming removed 4 bases at V and 0 bases at J, with 19 bases between. From germline, CDR1 is GTSNPN and CDR2 SVGIG (reference sequence). The CDR3 spans 16 residues. CDR3 loop: CAWTEQVGASSYEQYF. Partial CDR3 DNA: TGTGCCTGGACCGAGCAGGTAGGGGCGAGCTCCTACGAG.

This clone was observed a handful of times. A far larger clone is one base from this, pointing to a likely read error. The CDR3 end falls 3 residues outside the read, so it is completed with the germline J gene. The sample has other DNA sequences that encode this CDR3 too. This chain joins TRBV7-6 and TRBJ2-7, with D tentatively TRBD1 (6 bases). Germline CDR1 SGHVS, CDR2 FNYEAQ. CDR3 length: 12 residues. The CDR3 sequence: CASSRQVGEQYF. Incomplete CDR3 DNA: TGCGCCAGCAGCCGACAGGTCGGCGAG. The full variable domain, rest sourced from reference TRBV7-6 and TRBJ2-7, is GAGVSQSPRYKVTKRGQDVALRCDPISGHVSLYWYRQALGQGPEFLTYFNYEAQQDKSGLPNDRFSAERPEGSISTLTIQRTEQRDSAMYRCASSRQVGEQYFGPGTRLTVT.

In this sample, this clone turned up many times. Sequencing ends 3 residues short of the CDR3 end; the germline J gene provides the rest. This chain uses TRBV7-2 with TRBJ2-7, with 9 bases lining up with TRBD1. The germline CDR1 and CDR2 sequences are SGHTA and FQGNSA. This CDR3 has 15 residues. Trimming at V came to 6 bases and at J to 3 bases, leaving 9 bases not matched to a gene. The chain's CDR3 is CASRRYGQGNYEQYF. The sequenced CDR3 bases are TGTGCCAGCAGGAGATATGGACAGGGGAACTACGAG.

This clone was found many times. The missing CDR3 end, 3 residues past where the read stops, is filled in from the germline J gene. The chain employs TRBV5-5 and TRBJ1-1, with D perhaps matching TRBD1 (5 bases). Germline loops: CDR1 SGHKS, CDR2 YYEKEE (reference sequence). Trimming took off 3 bases at V and 3 bases at J, with 15 bases between the two ends. The CDR3 has 15 amino acids. CDR3 in amino acids: CASSSGSAGDTEAFF. CDR3 DNA, as far as it was read: TGTGCCAGCAGCTCAGGGTCTGCTGGGGACACTGAA. Together with reference TRBV5-5 and TRBJ1-1, the CDR3 gives the full variable domain: DAGVTQSPTHLIKTRGQQVTLRCSPISGHKSVSWYQQVLGQGPQFIFQYYEKEERGRGNFPDRFSARQFPNYSSELNVNALLLGDSALYLCASSSGSAGDTEAFFGQGTRLTVV.

This clone was observed at least ten times. The read ends 3 residues shy of where the CDR3 ends; the end is completed using the germline J gene. This chain joins TRBV19 and TRBJ2-1; 10 bases are shared with TRBD2. J was trimmed by 5 bases and V by 1 base; bases with no gene match: 5. Germline values: CDR1 LNHDA, CDR2 SQIVND (reference sequence). The CDR3 is 16 amino acids. CDR3 bases read: TGTGCCAGTAGTATAGTTGGTAGCGGGGGGAACAATGAG. It specifies CASSIVGSGGNNE. The full-length CDR3 reads as CASSIVGSGGNNEQFF.

The sample holds many counts of this clone. The sequenced fragment ends 3 residues before the CDR3 boundary, so the rest is inferred from the germline J gene. The V call is TRBV18, the J call TRBJ2-6, with D perhaps TRBD1 (5 bases). The germline V and J ends were trimmed by 5 bases and 2 bases, with 10 bases remaining between them. The germline CDR1 and CDR2 sequences are KGHSH and LQKENI. The CDR3 runs 15 residues. The CDR3 loop is CASSSGIAGANVLTF. The DNA read from the CDR3 is TGTGCCAGCTCATCAGGGATCGCTGGGGCCAACGTC.

This clone was found many times. The read ends 3 residues early relative to the CDR3; the germline J gene fills the gap. This chain links TRBV20-1 with TRBJ2-3, with TRBD2 identical over 10 bases. Germline lookup yields CDR1 DFQATT and CDR2 SNEGSKA (reference sequence). The V and J ends lost 0 bases and 3 bases, in that order; junction bases with no gene match: 12. The CDR3 extends over 18 amino acids. The DNA read from the CDR3 is TGCAGTGCTAGAGATCATGGGCTGTTGGGACTAGCGACAGATACG. It encodes CSARDHGLLGLATDT. The full CDR3 protein reads CSARDHGLLGLATDTQYF.

This clone was seen many times. The CDR3 end lies 3 residues beyond the end of the read and is filled in from the germline J gene. The gene calls are TRBV20-1 and TRBJ1-6, with D tentatively TRBD1 (5 bases). Germline V lookup: CDR1 DFQATT, CDR2 SNEGSKA (reference sequence). CDR3 length: 14 amino acids. Trimming removed 6 bases at V and 8 bases at J, with 17 bases between. CDR3: CSAGGGGLDSPLHF. CDR3 bases read: TGCAGTGCCGGTGGGGGGGGATTAGATTCACCC.

This clone came up many times. From the germline J gene comes the end of the CDR3, since the read stops 3 residues before it. V is TRBV5-5 and J is TRBJ2-7; no reliable D call. Per germline, CDR1 SGHKS and CDR2 YYEKEE (reference sequence). V gave up 2 bases and J gave up 5 bases, with 11 bases separating them. There are 13 residues in the CDR3. The CDR3: CASSFSVLNEQYF. The DNA read from the CDR3 is TGTGCCAGCAGCTTTTCGGTCCTTAACGAG.

This clone appeared many times. The CDR3 is cut off 3 residues early in the read; its end comes from the germline J gene. This chain links TRBV30 with TRBJ1-1; 9 bases align to TRBD1. Germline V CDR1 and CDR2: GTSNPN, SVGIG (reference sequence). V shed 3 bases and J 3 bases; nucleotides not matched to a gene: 2. This CDR3 has 13 amino acids. The DNA read from the CDR3 is TGTGCCTGGAGCGGGACAGGGTACACTGAA. Amino acid sequence: CAWSGTGYTE. The entire CDR3 protein is CAWSGTGYTEAFF. Together with reference TRBV30 and TRBJ1-1, the CDR3 gives the full variable domain: SQTIHQWPATLVQPVGSPLSLECTVEGTSNPNLYWYRQAAGRGLQLLFYSVGIGQISSEVPQNLSASRPQDRQFILSSKKLLLSDSGFYLCAWSGTGYTEAFFGQGTRLTVV.

This clone was detected many times. From the germline J gene comes the end of the CDR3, since the read stops 3 residues before it. The chain couples TRBV27 to TRBJ2-1, with 13 nucleotides matching TRBD2. CDR1 is MNHEY and CDR2 is SMNVEV in the germline V gene (reference sequence). The ends lost 4 bases at V and 7 bases at J; junction bases unmatched: 7. The CDR3 consists of 16 residues. The CDR3 sequence: CASSSLAGGVVNEQFF. CDR3 DNA (partial): TGTGCCAGCAGTTCACTAGCGGGGGGGGTGGTTAATGAG.

In its sample, this clone was seen many times. The read terminates 3 residues ahead of where the CDR3 ends, so the germline J gene completes it. The chain has TRBV7-2 and TRBJ2-1; 9 positions agree with TRBD2. Per germline, CDR1 SGHTA and CDR2 FQGNSA. This CDR3 comprises 17 residues. V lost 0 bases, J lost 2 bases, and 5 bases stayed unmatched. CDR3 in amino acids: CASSLARREGPYNEQFF. The covered CDR3 bases are TGTGCCAGCAGCTTAGCGAGGCGGGAGGGCCCCTACAATGAG. Looking up the rest from reference TRBV7-2 and TRBJ2-1 gives the full variable domain: GAGVSQSPSNKVTEKGKDVELRCDPISGHTALYWYRQSLGQGLEFLIYFQGNSAPDKSGLPSDRFSAERTGGSVSTLTIQRTQQEDSAVYLCASSLARREGPYNEQFFGPGTRLTVL.

The sample holds many counts of this clone. The observed sequence ends 3 residues before the CDR3 terminus, with the missing tail filled in from the germline J gene. The chain combines TRBV7-6 with TRBJ2-3, with 7 bases lining up with TRBD2. The CDR3 consists of 14 residues. From germline, CDR1 is SGHVS and CDR2 FNYEAQ. Losses at the gene ends were 6 bases for V and 4 bases for J; bases not matched to a gene: 7. The DNA read from the CDR3 is TGTGCCAGCAGATTCGGGGGGAGAGCAGATACG. Amino acid sequence: CASRFGGRADT. The whole CDR3 sequence is CASRFGGRADTQYF.

This clone was counted ten times or more. The read is 3 residues too short to cover the CDR3 end, so that end is filled in from the germline J gene. V gene TRBV7-2 combines with J gene TRBJ2-7; TRBD1 agrees at 8 bases. The V gene's germline CDR1 is SGHTA and CDR2 FQGNSA. J was trimmed by 0 bases and V by 3 bases; bases with no gene match: 4. CDR3 length equals 15 residues. The CDR3 sequence is CASSFSTGGSYEQYF. The CDR3 DNA, read in part, is TGTGCCAGCAGCTTCAGTACAGGGGGCTCCTACGAG.

This clone came up a few times. The sequenced fragment ends 3 residues before the CDR3 boundary, so the rest is inferred from the germline J gene. V and J are TRBV27 and TRBJ2-7, with D possibly being TRBD2 (7 bases). The CDR3 runs to 13 residues. With 6 bases removed from V and 6 bases from J, the gap between germline ends came to 15 bases. Per the germline V gene, CDR1 is MNHEY and CDR2 is SMNVEV (reference sequence). Partial CDR3 DNA: TGTGCCAGCAGAGGGGGGGCGAATGCCGAG. It specifies CASRGGANAE. The CDR3 as a whole reads CASRGGANAEQYF.